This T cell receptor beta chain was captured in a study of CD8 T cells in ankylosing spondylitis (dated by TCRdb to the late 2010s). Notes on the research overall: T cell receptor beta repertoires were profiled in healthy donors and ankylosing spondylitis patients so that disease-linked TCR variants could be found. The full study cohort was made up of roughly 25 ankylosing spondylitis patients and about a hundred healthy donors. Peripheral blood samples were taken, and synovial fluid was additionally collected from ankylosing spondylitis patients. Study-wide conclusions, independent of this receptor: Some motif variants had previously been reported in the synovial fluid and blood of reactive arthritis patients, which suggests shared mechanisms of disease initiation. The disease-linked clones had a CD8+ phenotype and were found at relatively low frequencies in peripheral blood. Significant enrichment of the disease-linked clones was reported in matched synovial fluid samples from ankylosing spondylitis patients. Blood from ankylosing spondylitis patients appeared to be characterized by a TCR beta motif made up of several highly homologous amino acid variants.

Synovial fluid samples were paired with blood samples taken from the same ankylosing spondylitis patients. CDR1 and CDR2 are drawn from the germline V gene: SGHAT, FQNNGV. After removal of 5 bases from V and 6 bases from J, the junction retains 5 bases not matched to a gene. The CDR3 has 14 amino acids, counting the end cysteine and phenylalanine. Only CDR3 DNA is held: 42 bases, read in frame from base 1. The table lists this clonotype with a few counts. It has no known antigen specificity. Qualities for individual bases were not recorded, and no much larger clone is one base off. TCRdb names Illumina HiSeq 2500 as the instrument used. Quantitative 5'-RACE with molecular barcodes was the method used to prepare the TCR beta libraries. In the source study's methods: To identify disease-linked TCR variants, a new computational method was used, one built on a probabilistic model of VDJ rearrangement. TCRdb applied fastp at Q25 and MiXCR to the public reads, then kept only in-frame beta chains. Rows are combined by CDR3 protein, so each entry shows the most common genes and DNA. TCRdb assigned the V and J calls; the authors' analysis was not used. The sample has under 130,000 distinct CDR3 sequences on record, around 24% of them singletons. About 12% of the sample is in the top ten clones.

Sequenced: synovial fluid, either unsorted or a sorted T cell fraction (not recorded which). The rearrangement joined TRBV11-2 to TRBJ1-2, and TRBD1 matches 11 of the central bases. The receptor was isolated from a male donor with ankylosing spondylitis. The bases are TGTGCCAGCAGCCCGACGGGACAGGGGGATGGCTACACCTTC. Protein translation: CASSPTGQGDGYTF.